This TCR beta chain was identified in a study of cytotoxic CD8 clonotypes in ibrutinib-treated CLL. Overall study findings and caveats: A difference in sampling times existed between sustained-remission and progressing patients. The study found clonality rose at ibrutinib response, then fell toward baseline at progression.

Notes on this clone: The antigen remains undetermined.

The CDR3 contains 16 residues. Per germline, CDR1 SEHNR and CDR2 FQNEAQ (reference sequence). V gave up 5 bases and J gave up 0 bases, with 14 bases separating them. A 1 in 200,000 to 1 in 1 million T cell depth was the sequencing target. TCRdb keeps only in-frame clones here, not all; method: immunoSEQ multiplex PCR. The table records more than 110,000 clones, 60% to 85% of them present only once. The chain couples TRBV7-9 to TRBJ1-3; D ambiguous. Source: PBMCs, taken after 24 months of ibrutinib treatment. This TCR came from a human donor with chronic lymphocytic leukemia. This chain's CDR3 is CASSRSRWGSGNTIYF. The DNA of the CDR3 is TGTGCCAGCAGCCGCTCCCGATGGGGCTCTGGAAACACCATATATTTT.